The following is a TCR beta chain sequence with its context. Its specificity is unknown. The data were obtained in a study of T cell responses to AZD1222 COVID-19 vaccine. The wider study: Doses given second, at about 4 or about 12 weeks, were pooled.

Libraries were prepared by immunoSEQ multiplex PCR; TCRdb keeps only in-frame clonotypes and omits some of them. The data contain around 91,000 clones, 88% of them singletons. General observations from the study: Among the donors, most were white British and more were female, and clonal diversity was possibly underestimated. Recipients of two AZD1222 doses showed rising Spike-specific TCR breadth and depth. Baseline antibody screening turned up just 6 or 7 seropositive AZD1222 recipients.

Trimming pared 2 bases from V and 5 bases from J, leaving 12 bases between. The CDR3 spans 14 residues. Germline lookup yields CDR1 SGHDN and CDR2 FVKESK. The source is an adult in good health. The chain uses TRBV14 and TRBJ1-2; D is perhaps TRBD1 (5 bases). The sample consisted of peripheral blood, taken on day 0 of AZD1222 vaccination. As DNA, the CDR3 is TGTGCCAGCAGCCAAAATACAGGCGGGTATGGCTACACCTTC. Translation gives CASSQNTGGYGYTF.